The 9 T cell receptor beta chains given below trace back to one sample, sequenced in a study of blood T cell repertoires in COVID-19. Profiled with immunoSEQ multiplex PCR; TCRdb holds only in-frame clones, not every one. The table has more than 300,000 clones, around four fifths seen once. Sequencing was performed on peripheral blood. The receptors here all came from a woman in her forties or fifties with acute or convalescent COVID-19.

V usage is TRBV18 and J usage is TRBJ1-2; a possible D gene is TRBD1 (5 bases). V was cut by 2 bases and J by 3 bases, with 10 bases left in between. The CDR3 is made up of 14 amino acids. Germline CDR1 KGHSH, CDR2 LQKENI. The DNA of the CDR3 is TGTGCCAGCTCACCAAAAGGGGAGGACTATGGCTACACCTTC. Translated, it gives CASSPKGEDYGYTF.

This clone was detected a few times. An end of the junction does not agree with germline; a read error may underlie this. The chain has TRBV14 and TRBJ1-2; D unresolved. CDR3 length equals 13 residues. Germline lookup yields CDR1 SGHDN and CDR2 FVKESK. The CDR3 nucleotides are TGTGCCAGCAGCAAAGAGTATAACTATGGCTACACCTTC. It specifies CASSKEYNYGYTF.

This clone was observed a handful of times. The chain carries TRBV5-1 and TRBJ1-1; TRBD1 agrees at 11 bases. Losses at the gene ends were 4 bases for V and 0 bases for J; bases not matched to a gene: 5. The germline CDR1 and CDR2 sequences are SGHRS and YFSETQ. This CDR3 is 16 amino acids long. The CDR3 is CASSPGTGGMNTEAFF. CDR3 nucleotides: TGCGCCAGCAGCCCCGGGACAGGGGGAATGAACACTGAAGCTTTCTTT.

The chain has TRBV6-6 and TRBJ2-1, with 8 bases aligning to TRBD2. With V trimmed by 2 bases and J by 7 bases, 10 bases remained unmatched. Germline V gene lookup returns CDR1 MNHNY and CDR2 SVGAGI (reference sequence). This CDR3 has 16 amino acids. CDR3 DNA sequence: TGTGCCAGCAGTTACCAAAGCGGACTAGCAGGAAATGAGCAGTTCTTC. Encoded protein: CASSYQSGLAGNEQFF.

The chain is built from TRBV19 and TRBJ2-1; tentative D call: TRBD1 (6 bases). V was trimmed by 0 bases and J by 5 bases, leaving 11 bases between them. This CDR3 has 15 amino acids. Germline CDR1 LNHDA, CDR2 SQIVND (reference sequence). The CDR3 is CASSIDQGPNNEQFF. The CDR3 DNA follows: TGTGCCAGTAGTATAGATCAGGGGCCTAACAATGAGCAGTTCTTC.

The CDR3 reads CASSPSTGTGIYGYTF. DNA for the CDR3: TGCGCCAGCAGCCCCTCCACCGGGACAGGGATCTATGGCTACACCTTC. J is TRBJ1-2 and V is TRBV5-1; 9 nucleotides agree with TRBD1. V lost 4 bases, J lost 4 bases, and 11 bases stayed unmatched. The CDR3 contains 16 residues. Per the germline V gene, CDR1 is SGHRS and CDR2 is YFSETQ. Combining the CDR3 with reference TRBV5-1 and TRBJ1-2 gives the whole variable domain KAGVTQTPRYLIKTRGQQVTLSCSPISGHRSVSWYQQTPGQGLQFLFEYFSETQRNKGNFPGRFSGRQFSNSRSEMNVSTLELGDSALYLCASSPSTGTGIYGYTFGSGTRLTVV.

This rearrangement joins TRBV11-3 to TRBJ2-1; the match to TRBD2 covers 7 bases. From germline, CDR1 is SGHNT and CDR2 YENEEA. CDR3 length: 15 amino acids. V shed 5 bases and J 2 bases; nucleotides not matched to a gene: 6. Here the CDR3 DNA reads TGTGCCAGCAGCCTCCCCGGGACTACCTACAATGAGCAGTTCTTC. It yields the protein CASSLPGTTYNEQFF. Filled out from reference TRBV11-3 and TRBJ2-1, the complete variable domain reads EAGVVQSPRYKIIEKKQPVAFWCNPISGHNTLYWYLQNLGQGPELLIRYENEEAVDDSQLPKDRFSAERLKGVDSTLKIQPAELGDSAVYLCASSLPGTTYNEQFFGPGTRLTVL.

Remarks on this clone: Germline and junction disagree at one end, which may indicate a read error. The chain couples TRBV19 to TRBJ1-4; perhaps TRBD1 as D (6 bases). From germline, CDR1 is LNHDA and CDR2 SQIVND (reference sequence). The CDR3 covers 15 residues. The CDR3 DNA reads TGTGCCAGTAGTATGTGGGGGACAACGAATGAAAAACTGTTTTTT. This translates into CASSMWGTTNEKLFF.

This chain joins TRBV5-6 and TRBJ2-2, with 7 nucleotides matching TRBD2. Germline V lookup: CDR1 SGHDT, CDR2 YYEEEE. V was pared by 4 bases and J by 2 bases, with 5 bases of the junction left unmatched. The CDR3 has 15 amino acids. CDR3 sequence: CASSQGLPNTGELFF. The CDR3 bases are TGTGCCAGCAGCCAGGGACTACCAAACACCGGGGAGCTGTTTTTT.